What follows describes a single T cell receptor beta chain. This sample stems from a study of control samples from healthy donors and cancer patients. Germline V CDR1 and CDR2: SEHNR, FQNEAQ (reference sequence). This CDR3 region has 15 residues. Trimming left V 5 bases short and J 4 bases short, with 16 bases between. The data were produced by immunoSEQ multiplex PCR, yet TCRdb's version contains in-frame clones alone and is incomplete. The repertoire holds 70,000 to 80,000 clones, with more than 80% as singletons. The sequence was obtained from a man in his forties or fifties in good health. Sequenced: blood. V and J are TRBV7-9 and TRBJ2-3; D perhaps matches TRBD1 (7 bases). The CDR3 nucleotides read TGTGCCAGCAGCGCGGGGACAGTCGGTCCAGATACGCAGTATTTT. Translating it yields CASSAGTVGPDTQYF.